A selection of T cell receptor beta chains follows, all from one sample in a study of T cell repertoires in cytomegalovirus infection. In TCRdb, the reads were re-called with MiXCR into one record per CDR3 protein. The sample includes 200,000 or so distinct CDR3 sequences, 28% of them seen just once. The sequencing sample was made of PBMCs. These receptors were taken from a human donor in good health (CMV status not recorded). Some clones in this sample may be carry-over from other donors' samples. The CDR3 runs from the conserved cysteine through the conserved F or W. The D gene is left open where the match is weak. Only some rows state a clone size, as once, few, many or a class for expanded clones.

few TRBD1 TRBJ2-1 TRBV6-2/TRBV6-3 CASSTRDRGSNEQFF TGTGCCAGCAGTACCCGGGACAGGGGTTCCAATGAGCAGTTCTTC
- TRBD1 TRBJ1-2 TRBV29-1 CSVTGGEGYGYTF TGCAGCGTCACAGGGGGAGAAGGCTATGGCTACACCTTC
- - TRBJ2-7 TRBV25-1 CASSEPRGYSYEQYF TGTGCCAGCAGTGAACCGCGGGGTTACTCCTACGAGCAGTACTTC
- TRBD2 TRBJ2-1 TRBV5-1 CASSLWRGGPGGNEQFF TGCGCCAGCAGCTTGTGGCGGGGGGGCCCCGGGGGAAATGAGCAGTTCTTC
few - TRBJ2-7 TRBV5-1 CASSRTSSYEQYF TGCGCCAGCAGCCGGACATCTTCCTACGAGCAGTACTTC
- - TRBJ1-4 TRBV11-2 CASSWEGRNEKLFF TGTGCCAGCAGCTGGGAAGGGAGGAATGAAAAACTGTTTTTT
- - TRBJ2-2 TRBV20-1 CSAEEGGTLTGELFF TGCAGTGCTGAAGAGGGTGGAACTTTAACCGGGGAGCTGTTTTTT
- - TRBJ1-6 TRBV6-2/TRBV6-3 CASSSLPQPSYSPLHF TGTGCCAGCAGTTCTCTTCCGCAGCCATCATATTCACCCCTCCACTTT
- - TRBJ2-5 TRBV6-2/TRBV6-3 CASSLFAGHQETQYF TGTGCCAGCAGTTTGTTTGCGGGCCACCAAGAGACCCAGTACTTC
- - TRBJ1-2 TRBV29-1 CSVEDSTVYTF TGCAGCGTTGAAGATTCGACAGTCTACACCTTC